These T cell receptor beta chains were read from a single sample in a study of shared clonotypes between healthy human individuals. Only in-frame clones appear in the TCRdb table, and some are missing; sequencing was by immunoSEQ multiplex PCR. The sample lists under 600,000 clones; 70% to 80% were seen once. Sequencing was done on a sample of PBMCs. These receptors came from a woman aged 40 to 50 in good health. Some clones in this sample may be carry-over from other donors' samples. CDR3s include the opening cysteine and the closing phenylalanine or tryptophan. A D gene is named only where the DNA matches it firmly. A row's size may be missing; if present it is once, few, many or a size class.

V	D	J	size	CDR3	DNA
TRBV19	-	TRBJ1-1	few	CASTRENIAEAFF	TGTGCCAGTACGAGGGAGAATATTGCTGAAGCTTTCTTT
TRBV7-6	-	TRBJ2-5	-	CASSLTFVETQYF	TGTGCCAGCAGCTTAACCTTCGTGGAGACCCAGTACTTC
TRBV30	TRBD1	TRBJ2-7	-	CAWSSSGTGIHEQYF	TGTGCCTGGAGCAGCTCCGGGACAGGGATCCACGAGCAGTACTTC
TRBV5-8	TRBD2	TRBJ2-3	-	CASSLEVGTSGNPQYF	TGTGCCAGCAGCTTGGAAGTCGGGACTAGCGGGAATCCGCAGTATTTT
TRBV6-1	-	TRBJ2-7	-	CASSEDLSTYEQYF	TGTGCCAGCAGTGAAGACCTCTCTACCTACGAGCAGTACTTC
TRBV5-4	-	TRBJ2-2	-	CASSSRQAARDGELFF	TGTGCCAGCAGCTCCCGACAGGCGGCGCGCGACGGGGAGCTGTTTTTT
TRBV7-3	-	TRBJ2-3	-	CASSPRTASTDTQYF	TGTGCCAGCAGCCCCCGGACAGCAAGCACAGATACGCAGTATTTT
TRBV9	TRBD2	TRBJ2-1	-	CASSSPPLQTSGGYNEQFF	TGTGCCAGCAGCAGCCCGCCGCTACAAACTAGCGGAGGGTACAATGAGCAGTTCTTC
TRBV7-9	TRBD2	TRBJ2-3	-	CASSPRTSGSTDTQYF	TGTGCCAGCAGCCCGCGGACTAGCGGTTCCACAGATACGCAGTATTTT
TRBV30	TRBD2	TRBJ2-7	-	CAWLLAGGPVNEQYF	TGTGCCTGGTTACTAGCGGGAGGGCCGGTCAACGAGCAGTACTTC
TRBV4-1	-	TRBJ1-1	-	CASSLGGNTEAFF	TGCGCCAGCAGCTTGGGGGGGAACACTGAAGCTTTCTTT
TRBV28	-	TRBJ1-4	few	CAILGDEGGEKLFF	TGTGCCATCCTGGGGGACGAGGGGGGTGAAAAACTGTTTTTT
TRBV7-2	-	TRBJ2-1	-	CASSLASGTGNEQFF	TGTGCCAGCAGCTTAGCGTCAGGCACAGGGAATGAGCAGTTCTTC
TRBV6-1	TRBD1	TRBJ2-7	-	CASMLRQGREQYF	TGTGCCAGCATGCTGCGACAGGGCCGCGAGCAGTACTTC
TRBV7-2	-	TRBJ1-1	-	CASSLVWAEAFF	TGTGCCAGCAGCTTAGTTTGGGCTGAAGCTTTCTTT
TRBV28	-	TRBJ2-1	once	CASSLVLKGGSEQFF	TGTGCCAGCAGTTTAGTTTTGAAAGGGGGGAGTGAGCAGTTCTTC
TRBV30	-	TRBJ2-1	-	CARGGAYNEQFF	TGTGCCCGAGGTGGTGCATACAATGAGCAGTTCTTC
TRBV5-1	-	TRBJ2-3	once	CASSLVADTQYF	TGCGCCAGCAGCTTGGTCGCAGATACGCAGTATTTT
TRBV7-9	TRBD2	TRBJ2-1	-	CASSPVAGAYNEQFF	TGTGCCAGCAGCCCCGTGGCGGGAGCGTACAATGAGCAGTTCTTC
TRBV5-1	-	TRBJ1-1	few	CASSLTGSGLMNTEAFF	TGCGCCAGCAGCCTTACAGGGTCTGGGCTAATGAACACTGAAGCTTTCTTT
TRBV19	-	TRBJ2-4	-	CASSIPGIAKNIQYF	TGTGCCAGTAGTATCCCCGGGATAGCCAAAAACATTCAGTACTTC
TRBV9	TRBD2	TRBJ2-7	-	CASSVEGTSVGEQYF	TGTGCCAGCAGCGTAGAGGGGACTAGCGTGGGAGAGCAGTACTTC
TRBV14	TRBD2	TRBJ2-1	-	CASSQVLAGGGEQFF	TGTGCCAGCAGCCAAGTACTAGCGGGAGGAGGTGAGCAGTTCTTC
TRBV10-3	-	TRBJ2-3	-	CAISDGGRDTQYF	TGTGCCATCAGTGATGGAGGGCGAGATACGCAGTATTTT
TRBV7-2	TRBD2	TRBJ2-1	-	CASSPPGLGDEQFF	TGTGCCAGCAGCCCCCCGGGACTAGGGGATGAGCAGTTCTTC
TRBV28	-	TRBJ1-5	-	CASSFFLGFVQPQHF	TGTGCCAGCAGTTTCTTTTTGGGGTTCGTACAGCCCCAGCATTTT
TRBV18	-	TRBJ2-5	-	CASSPQEGGETQYF	TGTGCCAGCTCACCCCAGGAGGGGGGAGAGACCCAGTACTTC
TRBV4-2	TRBD2	TRBJ2-3	once	CASSQVGTSGTDTQYF	TGTGCCAGCAGCCAAGTCGGGACTAGCGGCACAGATACGCAGTATTTT
TRBV11-2	TRBD2	TRBJ2-7	-	CASSDGTSGRLAYEQYF	TGTGCCAGCAGCGACGGGACTAGCGGGAGGCTGGCCTACGAGCAGTACTTC
TRBV5-1	TRBD1	TRBJ1-1	-	CASSSPGQGNTEAFF	TGCGCCAGCAGCTCTCCGGGACAGGGGAACACTGAAGCTTTCTTT
TRBV5-1	-	TRBJ1-5	-	CASSEGSGNQPQHF	TGCGCCAGCAGCGAGGGCAGTGGCAATCAGCCCCAGCATTTT
TRBV28	-	TRBJ2-1	-	CASSPPTVAYLFF	TGTGCCAGCAGCCCGCCCACGGTAGCTTATCTGTTCTTC
TRBV7-9	-	TRBJ1-1	-	CASSIQGSSTEAFF	TGTGCCAGCAGCATCCAGGGGAGTAGCACTGAAGCTTTCTTT
TRBV18	-	TRBJ1-2	few	CASSPSANYGYTF	TGTGCCAGCTCGCCTTCAGCTAACTATGGCTACACCTTC
TRBV5-1	-	TRBJ2-7	-	CASSLEYGYEQYF	TGCGCCAGCAGCTTGGAATACGGGTACGAGCAGTACTTC